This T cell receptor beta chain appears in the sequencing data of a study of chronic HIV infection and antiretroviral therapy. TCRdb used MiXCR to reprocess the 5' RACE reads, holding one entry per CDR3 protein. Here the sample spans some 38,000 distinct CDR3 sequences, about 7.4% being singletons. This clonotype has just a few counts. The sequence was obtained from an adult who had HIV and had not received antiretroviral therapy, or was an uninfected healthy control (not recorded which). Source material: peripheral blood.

The CDR3 loop reads CASSSDRAGANVLTF. In DNA, the CDR3 is TGTGCCAGCAGCTCCGACAGGGCTGGGGCCAACGTCCTGACTTTC. V and J are TRBV28 and TRBJ2-6; TRBD1 matches at 7 bases. Germline CDR1 and CDR2: MDHEN and SYDVKM. CDR3 length equals 15 residues. With V trimmed by 6 bases and J by 2 bases, 4 bases remained unmatched. The complete variable domain, with remaining parts taken from reference TRBV28 and TRBJ2-6, reads DVKVTQSSRYLVKRTGEKVFLECVQDMDHENMFWYRQDPGLGLRLIYFSYDVKMKEKGDIPEGYSVSREKKERFSLILESASTNQTSMYLCASSSDRAGANVLTFGAGSRLTVL.